Presented here are 15 T cell receptor beta chains from one specimen sequenced in a study of human T cells and chemical hapten exposure. TCRdb called the RACE reads again in MiXCR, with one record for every CDR3 protein. The sample contains 55,000 to 75,000 distinct CDR3 sequences, over 10% of which appear only once. Time point here: patch test 3, about 24 weeks after DPC sensitization. Treatment of the sample: therapeutic diphenylcyclopropenone sensitization with weekly scalp DPC. Sample: whole blood, taken in connection with sensitization to the hapten diphenylcyclopropenone (DPC). The receptors shown here come from a man aged 25 to 40 with alopecia areata. Some clones in this sample may be carry-over from other donors' samples.

This clonotype was counted many times. This rearrangement joins TRBV6-4 to TRBJ2-1; tentatively, D is TRBD2 (5 bases). From germline, CDR1 is MRHNA and CDR2 SNTAGT. Trimming stripped 3 bases from V and 0 bases from J, with 12 bases between. The CDR3 totals 16 residues. The CDR3 coding sequence is TGTGCCAGCAGTGAACGCGAGGGAGTCTCCTACAATGAGCAGTTCTTC. As protein: CASSEREGVSYNEQFF.

This clonotype has only a few counts. The CDR3 DNA reads as TGTGCCAGCTTCGAAGCCGGGACTAGATCACCCCTCCACTTT. Its protein is CASFEAGTRSPLHF. J is TRBJ1-6 and V is TRBV12-3 or TRBV12-4, with a tentative D call TRBD1 (5 bases). This CDR3 spans 14 amino acids. Trimming pared 8 bases from V and 10 bases from J, leaving 18 bases between.

Comments on this clonotype: The germline gene is not matched at one end of the junction; a read error may be the cause. The chain uses TRBV6-2 or TRBV6-3 and TRBJ2-6; a weak D match, TRBD1 (5 bases). CDR3 length: 15 amino acids. Per germline, CDR1 MNHEY and CDR2 SVGEGT. This CDR3 is CASKKSSSGANVLTF. DNA for the CDR3: TGTGCCAGCAAAAAAAGTAGCTCTGGGGCCAACGTCCTGACCTTC.

About this clonotype: A clone one base away is much larger, so this may be a read error. CDR3 sequence (DNA): TGTGCCAACAGTCCTGGGCTCGACACAGATACGCAGTATTTT. It translates to CANSPGLDTDTQYF. The chain carries TRBV27 and TRBJ2-3; no reliable D call. The CDR3 loop spans 14 amino acids. CDR1 is MNHEY, CDR2 SMNVEV, per germline (reference sequence).

This clonotype occurred many times. The V gene is TRBV19, the J gene TRBJ1-4, with 8 bases aligning to TRBD1. This CDR3 region has 14 residues. Germline trimming cut 5 bases from V and 4 bases from J; bases unmatched to any gene: 3. Germline CDR1 is LNHDA and CDR2 is SQIVND (reference sequence). The CDR3 bases are TGTGCCAGTAGTTTGACAGGGGATAATGAAAAACTGTTTTTT. This encodes CASSLTGDNEKLFF.

To note about this clonotype: A much larger clone lies one base from this, so it may be a read error. This sequence joins TRBV5-4 and TRBJ2-2, with TRBD1 as a possible D gene (5 bases). This CDR3 contains 15 residues. Germline CDR1 SGHNT, CDR2 YYREEE (reference sequence). CDR3 in amino acids: CASGLDTFLGGELFF. CDR3 sequence (DNA): TGTGCCAGCGGCTTGGACACGTTCCTAGGTGGGGAGCTGTTTTTT.

The table lists this clonotype with many counts. This chain links TRBV5-6 with TRBJ1-1, with D uncertain. The length of the CDR3 is 15 residues. Germline V gene sequence: CDR1 SGHDT, CDR2 YYEEEE. With 3 bases removed from V and 0 bases from J, the gap between germline ends came to 12 bases. The CDR3 nucleotides read TGTGCCAGCAGCTGGATGGGTCGGCTGAACACTGAAGCTTTCTTT. Its protein is CASSWMGRLNTEAFF.

This clonotype was seen more than once but under ten times. J is TRBJ2-1 and V is TRBV12-5; no clear D gene. V lost 5 bases and J 8 bases, leaving 10 bases between the germline ends. The CDR3 contains 12 residues. CDR1 is LGHNT, CDR2 FRNRAP, per germline. This chain's CDR3 is CASGPSRDEQFF. The CDR3 DNA follows: TGTGCTAGTGGTCCTTCCAGAGATGAGCAGTTCTTC. The whole variable domain, remainder taken from reference TRBV12-5 and TRBJ2-1, is DARVTQTPRHKVTEMGQEVTMRCQPILGHNTVFWYRQTMMQGLELLAYFRNRAPLDDSGMPKDRFSAEMPDATLATLKIQPSEPRDSAVYFCASGPSRDEQFFGPGTRLTVL.

V gene TRBV27 combines with J gene TRBJ2-7; possible D gene TRBD2, 5 bases. The germline CDR1 and CDR2 sequences are MNHEY and SMNVEV (reference sequence). CDR3 length equals 13 residues. Trimming removed 2 bases at V and 9 bases at J, with 14 bases between. The CDR3 reads CASSLNGRVLQYF. CDR3 sequence (DNA): TGTGCCAGCAGTTTAAATGGGAGAGTGTTGCAGTACTTC.

This clonotype was counted only a few times. This sequence joins TRBV28 and TRBJ2-4, with D perhaps TRBD1 (5 bases). The length of the CDR3 is 15 residues. V was cut by 3 bases and J by 0 bases, with 9 bases left in between. Germline lookup yields CDR1 MDHEN and CDR2 SYDVKM. The CDR3: CASSLTAIAKNIQYF. CDR3 nucleotide sequence: TGTGCCAGCAGTTTGACAGCTATAGCCAAAAACATTCAGTACTTC.

The sample holds many counts of this clonotype. The rearrangement uses TRBV6-4 and TRBJ2-1, with 16 bases identical to TRBD2. Per the germline V gene, CDR1 is MRHNA and CDR2 is SNTAGT. Trimming at V came to 6 bases and at J to 6 bases, leaving 5 bases not matched to a gene. This CDR3 comprises 16 residues. The CDR3 here is CASSTGTSGGANEQFF. DNA of the CDR3: TGTGCCAGCAGCACCGGGACTAGCGGGGGGGCCAATGAGCAGTTCTTC.

This clonotype was detected only a few times. The CDR3 DNA reads TGTGCCATCAGTGAGACAGGGGGCGCGGGTCCGTATGGCTACACCTTC. Residues: CAISETGGAGPYGYTF. The V call is TRBV10-3, the J call TRBJ1-2, with 9 bases matching TRBD1. Looked up from germline, CDR1 is ENHRY and CDR2 is SYGVKD. The V gene end was trimmed by 2 bases and the J gene end by 5 bases; junction bases not matched to a gene: 9. The CDR3 sequence is 16 residues long.

This clonotype has a count of ten or more. The gene calls are TRBV5-1 and TRBJ2-3; 7 bases map to TRBD1. From germline, CDR1 is SGHRS and CDR2 YFSETQ. V lost 3 bases, J lost 3 bases, and 7 bases stayed unmatched. The CDR3 spans 15 residues. CDR3 region: CASSYQTGNTDTQYF. CDR3 DNA: TGCGCCAGCAGCTATCAGACAGGGAATACAGATACGCAGTATTTT.

This chain connects TRBV28 to TRBJ1-1, with a weak D call TRBD1 (5 bases). V was cut by 6 bases and J by 8 bases, with 13 bases left in between. The CDR3 extends over 12 amino acids. The germline V gene encodes CDR1 MDHEN and CDR2 SYDVKM. In nucleotides, the CDR3 is TGTGCCAGCAGGGGGCCCCTAGGGGAAGCTTTCTTT. It codes for CASRGPLGEAFF.

This clonotype was detected only a few times. In nucleotides, the CDR3 is TGCAGCGTGGCCAGGGGCGCCAACACTGAAGCTTTCTTT. This sequence encodes CSVARGANTEAFF. V is TRBV29-1 and J is TRBJ1-1, with D possibly matching TRBD1 (6 bases). Trimming removed 6 bases at V and 2 bases at J, with 13 bases between. This CDR3 has 13 amino acids. Germline V lookup: CDR1 SQVTM, CDR2 ANQGSEA.